These T cell receptor beta chains were read from a single sample in a study of CD8 T cells in ankylosing spondylitis. One entry per CDR3 protein results from TCRdb running MiXCR on the 5' RACE reads. The sample holds about 130,000 distinct CDR3 sequences; around 9.3% are singletons and the top ten take about 3.3%. The specimen sequenced was blood, either unsorted or a sorted T cell fraction (not recorded which). The source is a male donor with ankylosing spondylitis or in good health (not recorded which). Both conserved end residues are part of each CDR3. The order of the fields is CDR3 length, clone size, J gene, V gene, D gene, CDR3 DNA, CDR3 protein. D genes are given only for firm matches. Size is omitted from some rows. Given values are once, few, many or a class for expanded clones.

15	many	TRBJ2-7	TRBV29-1	NA	TGCAGCGTTGAAGAACGTGGTGTCGGCTACTACGAGCAGTACTTC	CSVEERGVGYYEQYF
14	few	TRBJ1-1	TRBV29-1	NA	TGCAGCGTTGTTCCGGGGGCCGCCTGGGGTGAAGCTTTCTTT	CSVVPGAAWGEAFF
14	few	TRBJ2-7	TRBV20-1	NA	TGCAGTGCTAGGGGACTTATAAGCTCCTACGAGCAGTACTTC	CSARGLISSYEQYF
15	NA	TRBJ2-2	TRBV7-2	TRBD2	TGTGCCAGCAGCGATACTAGCGGGGGGGCGTGGGAGCTGTTTTTT	CASSDTSGGAWELFF
13	many	TRBJ1-5	TRBV5-1	NA	TGCGCCAGCAGCACTGACAGCAATCAGCCCCAGCATTTT	CASSTDSNQPQHF
13	NA	TRBJ1-4	TRBV20-1	NA	TGCAGTGCTAAGAGAAGGAGCGATGAAAAACTGTTTTTT	CSAKRRSDEKLFF
14	many	TRBJ2-7	TRBV3-1	NA	TGTGCCAGCAGCCACGGGCCCCATGGCTACGAGCAGTACTTC	CASSHGPHGYEQYF
15	many	TRBJ2-5	TRBV28	NA	TGTGCCAGCAGTTTTGAAGCAGGGATCCAAGAGACCCAGTACTTC	CASSFEAGIQETQYF
14	many	TRBJ2-3	TRBV7-2	TRBD2	TGTGCCAGCAGCTACACTAGCGGGACAGATACGCAGTATTTT	CASSYTSGTDTQYF
15	few	TRBJ2-1	TRBV10-2	TRBD2	TGCGCCACCTACTCCGGGACTAGCGGGAGAGATGAGCAGTTCTTC	CATYSGTSGRDEQFF
18	NA	TRBJ2-3	TRBV9	TRBD2	TGTGCCAGCAGCGCTAGACTAGCGGGGACAATCACCCCAGATACGCAGTATTTT	CASSARLAGTITPDTQYF
13	few	TRBJ1-2	TRBV9	NA	TGTGCCAGCAGCGTGCCCGGAGGGGCTGGCTACACCTTC	CASSVPGGAGYTF
15	NA	TRBJ2-7	TRBV2	TRBD1	TGTGCCAGCAGCGCTGACAGGGTAAAAGCCTACGAGCAGTACTTC	CASSADRVKAYEQYF
14	NA	TRBJ2-5	TRBV21-1	NA	TGTGCCAGCAGGTATCCTACGGTGGGAGAGACCCAGTACTTC	CASRYPTVGETQYF
17	many	TRBJ2-1	TRBV7-9	TRBD1	TGTGCCAGCAGTGAAGCCCTCCCGGGACAGTCCTACAATGAGCAGTTCTTC	CASSEALPGQSYNEQFF
16	many	TRBJ2-2	TRBV6-5	NA	TGTGCCAGCAGTTCTAAGACAGGAGAAAACACCGGGGAGCTGTTTTTT	CASSSKTGENTGELFF
15	few	TRBJ1-5	TRBV7-2	NA	TGTGCCAGCAGCTTGACACGGGGAGGCAATCAGCCCCAGCATTTT	CASSLTRGGNQPQHF
14	NA	TRBJ1-2	TRBV12-3/TRBV12-4	NA	TGTGCCAGCCAGATTGCGTCCGCGGGCTATGGCTACACCTTC	CASQIASAGYGYTF
15	NA	TRBJ2-1	TRBV7-9	NA	TGTGCCAGCAGCACTGGGGCGGTACCTTACAATGAGCAGTTCTTC	CASSTGAVPYNEQFF
14	many	TRBJ2-3	TRBV20-1	TRBD2	TGCAGTGCGGACACTAGCGGGAGGTTAGATACGCAGTATTTT	CSADTSGRLDTQYF
15	many	TRBJ2-7	TRBV25-1	NA	TGTGCCAGCAGTGAAATTAGGCAGGATACCTACGAGCAGTACTTC	CASSEIRQDTYEQYF
14	many	TRBJ2-7	TRBV15	NA	TGTGCCACCAGCAGAGACATACCCAGGACCGAGCAGTACTTC	CATSRDIPRTEQYF
15	many	TRBJ2-3	TRBV4-2	NA	TGTGCCAGCAGCCAAGGGGGACGGCAATGGAATACGCAGTATTTT	CASSQGGRQWNTQYF
14	NA	TRBJ2-7	TRBV11-2	NA	TGTGCCAGCAGACGACAGGGAGGGCTCTACGAGCAGTACTTC	CASRRQGGLYEQYF
14	NA	TRBJ2-2	TRBV20-1	TRBD1	TGCAGTGCTAGAGGAGGGGGCAACACCGGGGAGCTGTTTTTT	CSARGGGNTGELFF
17	NA	TRBJ2-1	TRBV5-4	NA	TGTGCCAGCAGCCTTGGGGCCGGCGGGGCGGGGTACAATGAGCAGTTCTTC	CASSLGAGGAGYNEQFF
15	many	TRBJ1-1	TRBV7-2	TRBD1	TGTGCCAGCAGGCCCAGACAGGGGGCAGGAACTGAAGCTTTCTTT	CASRPRQGAGTEAFF
12	NA	TRBJ2-7	TRBV29-1	NA	TGCAGCGAGAGGTCCCTATCCTACGAGCAGTACTTC	CSERSLSYEQYF